This TCR beta chain appears in the sequencing data of a study of cytomegalovirus exposure and HLA in healthy donors. The CDR3 runs to 16 residues. Germline V gives CDR1 SGHRS, CDR2 YFSETQ. The V segment lost 4 bases and the J segment 1 base; nucleotides outside the gene matches: 6. The assay was immunoSEQ multiplex PCR, and TCRdb's table has in-frame clones only and misses some. Here the sample spans 100,000 to 150,000 clones, about nine tenths being singletons. The source is a man between 25 and 39 years old in good health and CMV-seronegative. What was sequenced was PBMCs. The chain is built from TRBV5-1 and TRBJ2-5; 11 bases fit TRBD1. The CDR3 spells CASSPTGTGGQETQYF. CDR3 nucleotide sequence: TGCGCCAGCAGCCCGACCGGGACAGGGGGCCAAGAGACCCAGTACTTC. Variable domain in full (rest from reference TRBV5-1 and TRBJ2-5): KAGVTQTPRYLIKTRGQQVTLSCSPISGHRSVSWYQQTPGQGLQFLFEYFSETQRNKGNFPGRFSGRQFSNSRSEMNVSTLELGDSALYLCASSPTGTGGQETQYFGPGTRLLVL.